The 25 T cell receptor beta chains reported below all come from one sample, sequenced in a study of CD4 T cells in relation to SARS-CoV-2 and coronaviruses. Data came from immunoSEQ multiplex PCR; TCRdb stores just in-frame clones and leaves some out. The sample lists around 56,000 clones, roughly 88% occurring once. The unexposed donors gave CD4+ T cells in about 2011-2018, prior to COVID-19. Input material: memory CD4+ T cells from PBMCs. These receptors were taken from a human donor in good health.

V and J are TRBV2 and TRBJ2-7; a possible D gene is TRBD1 (5 bases). In germline, CDR1 is SNHLY, CDR2 FYNNEI. Trimming shortened V by 3 bases and J by 3 bases, and 12 bases separated the two germline ends. The CDR3 consists of 14 residues. The CDR3 bases are TGTGCCAGCAGTGATGGTGGACACAGCTACGAGCAGTACTTC. It translates to CASSDGGHSYEQYF. The variable domain in full, with the rest retrieved from reference TRBV2 and TRBJ2-7, is EPEVTQTPSHQVTQMGQEVILRCVPISNHLYFYWYRQILGQKVEFLVSFYNNEISEKSEIFDDQFSVERPDGSNFTLKIRSTKLEDSAMYFCASSDGGHSYEQYFGPGTRLTVT.

The CDR3: CASSFQGSPHEQYF. The CDR3 DNA reads as TGCGCCAGCAGTTTTCAGGGTTCGCCCCACGAGCAGTACTTC. This chain uses TRBV10-1 with TRBJ2-7; the D gene is possibly TRBD1 (5 bases). Trimming cost V 5 bases and J 5 bases, with 16 bases left between them. The germline V gene encodes CDR1 WNHNN and CDR2 SYGVQD (reference sequence). The CDR3 is 14 amino acids.

The rearrangement joins TRBV6-6 to TRBJ2-3; maybe TRBD2 (7 bases). The length of the CDR3 is 16 residues. The germline CDR1 and CDR2 sequences are MNHNY and SVGAGI (reference sequence). Deletions cut 4 bases from V and 2 bases from J, with 16 bases between. For the CDR3, the DNA is TGTGCCAGCAGTTCCTCGAGGGGGGGCAACACAGATACGCAGTATTTT. Its translation: CASSSSRGGNTDTQYF.

The CDR3 sequence is CASSLFRTSYGYTF. In DNA form, the CDR3 reads TGTGCCAGCAGTTTATTTAGGACTTCGTATGGCTACACCTTC. The V call is TRBV28, the J call TRBJ1-2; D remains unclear. V was shortened by 1 base and J by 5 bases, with 11 bases between the two germline ends. CDR1 is MDHEN, CDR2 SYDVKM, per germline. The CDR3 loop spans 14 amino acids.

The chain uses TRBV5-1 and TRBJ1-1; D might be TRBD1 (5 bases). The germline V and J ends were trimmed by 4 bases and 4 bases, with 17 bases remaining between them. This CDR3 is built from 15 residues. Germline V gene sequence: CDR1 SGHRS, CDR2 YFSETQ. CDR3 protein: CASSLIGGGSTEAFF. DNA of the CDR3: TGCGCCAGCAGCCTTATCGGCGGGGGTAGCACTGAAGCTTTCTTT.

The chain couples TRBV3-1 (or the pseudogene TRBV3-2) to TRBJ2-5; no clear D. V was shortened by 1 base and J by 4 bases, with 13 bases between the two germline ends. The CDR3 extends over 15 amino acids. Germline CDR1 LGHDT, CDR2 YNNKEL (reference sequence). The CDR3 DNA reads TGTGCCAGCAGCCAAGTTCGGCTGGCCGGAGAGACCCAGTACTTC. It yields the protein CASSQVRLAGETQYF.

This sequence joins TRBV7-3 and TRBJ2-2; D ambiguous. The length of the CDR3 is 16 residues. V was shortened by 5 bases and J by 4 bases, with 17 bases between the two germline ends. The germline gives CDR1 SGHTA, CDR2 FQGTGA. CDR3 in amino acids: CASSKIATPTTGELFF. DNA of the CDR3: TGTGCCAGCAGCAAAATCGCGACCCCGACCACCGGGGAGCTGTTTTTT.

This clone appeared a few times. The rearrangement joins TRBV3-1 (or the pseudogene TRBV3-2) to TRBJ2-7; D is uncertain. CDR3 length: 15 residues. Germline V CDR1 and CDR2: LGHDT, YNNKEL (reference sequence). Trimming took off 2 bases at V and 0 bases at J, with 11 bases between the two ends. CDR3 loop: CASSQQVLSSYEQYF. The CDR3 nucleotides read TGTGCCAGCAGCCAACAGGTTCTGAGCTCCTACGAGCAGTACTTC.

The gene calls are TRBV18 and TRBJ2-3; D remains unclear. The CDR3 length is 18 residues. Germline CDR1 and CDR2: KGHSH and LQKENI. Trimming shortened V by 3 bases and J by 2 bases, and 21 bases separated the two germline ends. CDR3 coding DNA: TGTGCCAGCTCACCCCCTTATGGACGGAGTCTTAACACAGATACGCAGTATTTT. This sequence encodes CASSPPYGRSLNTDTQYF. The whole variable domain, remainder taken from reference TRBV18 and TRBJ2-3, is NAGVMQNPRHLVRRRGQEARLRCSPMKGHSHVYWYRQLPEEGLKFMVYLQKENIIDESGMPKERFSAEFPKEGPSILRIQQVVRGDSAAYFCASSPPYGRSLNTDTQYFGPGTRLTVL.

The gene calls are TRBV28 and TRBJ1-1; D not certain. The length of the CDR3 is 14 residues. V lost 1 base and J lost 1, with 7 bases in between. Germline V CDR1 and CDR2: MDHEN, SYDVKM. CDR3 nucleotide sequence: TGTGCCAGCAGTTTATCACTATCGAACACTGAAGCTTTCTTT. This sequence encodes CASSLSLSNTEAFF.

This clone was counted between two and nine times. The chain couples TRBV15 to TRBJ1-1; D is possibly TRBD1 (6 bases). From germline, CDR1 is LNHNV and CDR2 YYDKDF (reference sequence). CDR3 size: 14 residues. Trimming shortened V by 7 bases and J by 8 bases, and 20 bases separated the two germline ends. CDR3 sequence (DNA): TGTGCCACCATGGTGGGGACGGGCAGGGGAGAAGCTTTCTTT. Encoded protein: CATMVGTGRGEAFF.

The CDR3: CASSPLAGGYNEQFF. The CDR3 bases are TGTGCCAGCTCACCACTGGCAGGGGGTTACAATGAGCAGTTCTTC. V and J are TRBV18 and TRBJ2-1; 7 bases are shared with TRBD1. The germline V gene encodes CDR1 KGHSH and CDR2 LQKENI. The CDR3 totals 15 residues. The trim removed 1 base at V and 4 bases at J, leaving 4 bases unmatched.

The chain combines TRBV6-5 with TRBJ1-1, with D unresolved. The CDR3 length is 15 residues. Germline loops: CDR1 MNHEY, CDR2 SVGAGI. With 5 bases removed from V and 7 bases from J, the gap between germline ends came to 20 bases. The DNA of the CDR3 is TGTGCCAGCAGTCCCGGACGCGGAGGGAAAGGTGAAGCTTTCTTT. Its protein is CASSPGRGGKGEAFF.

The rearrangement uses TRBV11-3 and TRBJ2-7; possible D gene TRBD1, 5 bases. V was shortened by 10 bases and J by 2 bases, with 15 bases between the two germline ends. The CDR3 contains 13 residues. Germline CDR1 and CDR2: SGHNT and YENEEA. The CDR3 reads CATMTAITYEQYF. Written as DNA, the CDR3 is TGTGCCACCATGACAGCAATTACCTACGAGCAGTACTTC.

This clone was counted once. The V and J genes are TRBV11-3 and TRBJ1-1; D is unresolved. The CDR3 is made up of 12 amino acids. CDR1 is SGHNT and CDR2 is YENEEA in the germline V gene. Trimming cost V 3 bases and J 4 bases, with 6 bases left between them. The CDR3 DNA follows: TGTGCCAGCAGCTTCGGAGGCACTGAAGCTTTCTTT. The encoded protein is CASSFGGTEAFF.

This chain joins TRBV11-2 and TRBJ2-7; 11 positions agree with TRBD2. Germline V gene data show CDR1 as SGHAT and CDR2 as FQNNGV. After removal of 7 bases from V and 2 bases from J, the junction contained 4 bases not matched to a gene. The CDR3 spans 14 residues. DNA of the CDR3: TGTGCCAGCAATCCGACTAGCGGGGCCTACGAGCAGTACTTC. This translates into CASNPTSGAYEQYF.

The rearrangement uses TRBV23-1 and TRBJ1-1, with D unclear. TRBV23-1 counts as an open reading frame of uncertain function. This CDR3 comprises 15 residues. V gave up 3 bases and J gave up 1 base, with 12 bases separating them. The CDR3 reads CASSHLRSTNTEAFF. The CDR3 nucleotides read TGCGCCAGCAGTCACCTCAGGTCGACGAACACTGAAGCTTTCTTT.

The V and J genes are TRBV19 and TRBJ2-7; 7 bases fit TRBD2. CDR3 length equals 13 residues. Unmatched junction bases numbered 3, after V lost 4 bases and J lost 3 bases. The germline V gene encodes CDR1 LNHDA and CDR2 SQIVND (reference sequence). The CDR3 sequence: CASSNERGYEQYF. DNA for the CDR3: TGTGCCAGTAGTAATGAGCGGGGCTACGAGCAGTACTTC.

V and J are TRBV3-1 (or the pseudogene TRBV3-2) and TRBJ2-3, with 8 bases aligning to TRBD2. Germline CDR1 is LGHDT and CDR2 is YNNKEL (reference sequence). V was pared by 1 base and J by 6 bases, with 6 bases of the junction left unmatched. CDR3 length equals 15 residues. The CDR3 sequence: CASSQGAGGRDTQYF. CDR3 DNA sequence: TGTGCCAGCAGCCAAGGGGCCGGCGGGAGGGATACGCAGTATTTT.

The genes are TRBV5-8 and TRBJ2-1; D uncertain. This CDR3 is 15 amino acids long. The V gene lost 6 bases and the J gene lost 4 bases, with 17 bases spanning the gap. Germline CDR1 is SGHTS and CDR2 is YDEGEE. In DNA form, the CDR3 reads TGTGCCAGCATAAGTGGCTCCCGAAGGTACAATGAGCAGTTCTTC. Amino acids: CASISGSRRYNEQFF.

On this clone itself: Other DNA sequences in the sample encode the same CDR3. The V call is TRBV5-1, the J call TRBJ1-1; a weak D match, TRBD1 (5 bases). Germline CDR1 SGHRS, CDR2 YFSETQ. CDR3 length equals 14 residues. Trimming took 0 bases from V and 1 from J, leaving 7 bases between them. CDR3 region: CASSLGDRNTEAFF. The CDR3 nucleotides read TGCGCCAGCAGCTTGGGAGACAGGAACACTGAAGCTTTCTTT.

DNA for the CDR3: TGCGCCAGCAGCTTGATAGGGACTGCGACCTACGAGCAGTACTTC. Translating gives CASSLIGTATYEQYF. This chain connects TRBV5-1 to TRBJ2-7; maybe TRBD2 (6 bases). Trimming took off 1 base at V and 2 bases at J, with 13 bases between the two ends. The germline CDR1 and CDR2 sequences are SGHRS and YFSETQ. CDR3 length equals 15 residues.

The rearrangement joins TRBV28 to TRBJ2-3, with TRBD2 matching over 9 bases. The CDR3 loop spans 11 amino acids. J was trimmed by 11 bases and V by 5 bases; bases with no gene match: 2. Germline V CDR1 and CDR2: MDHEN, SYDVKM. For the CDR3, the DNA is TGTGCCAGCAGTACTAGCGGGCGGCAGTATTTT. As protein: CASSTSGRQYF.

J is TRBJ1-1 and V is TRBV28, with a weak D call TRBD1 (6 bases). Trimming cost V 3 bases and J 0 bases, with 14 bases left between them. CDR3 length: 16 amino acids. From germline, CDR1 is MDHEN and CDR2 SYDVKM. The CDR3 DNA reads TGTGCCAGCAGTTTGATCGGGGGGCGGTTGAACACTGAAGCTTTCTTT. This sequence encodes CASSLIGGRLNTEAFF.

This clone showed up just a few times. The chain is built from TRBV28 and TRBJ2-7, with 9 bases identical to TRBD2. CDR1 is MDHEN and CDR2 is SYDVKM in the germline V gene. CDR3 size: 16 residues. V shed 3 bases and J 4 bases; nucleotides not matched to a gene: 10. CDR3: CASSFSFAGGRYEQYF. The CDR3, as DNA: TGTGCCAGCAGTTTTTCCTTTGCGGGGGGGCGGTACGAGCAGTACTTC.